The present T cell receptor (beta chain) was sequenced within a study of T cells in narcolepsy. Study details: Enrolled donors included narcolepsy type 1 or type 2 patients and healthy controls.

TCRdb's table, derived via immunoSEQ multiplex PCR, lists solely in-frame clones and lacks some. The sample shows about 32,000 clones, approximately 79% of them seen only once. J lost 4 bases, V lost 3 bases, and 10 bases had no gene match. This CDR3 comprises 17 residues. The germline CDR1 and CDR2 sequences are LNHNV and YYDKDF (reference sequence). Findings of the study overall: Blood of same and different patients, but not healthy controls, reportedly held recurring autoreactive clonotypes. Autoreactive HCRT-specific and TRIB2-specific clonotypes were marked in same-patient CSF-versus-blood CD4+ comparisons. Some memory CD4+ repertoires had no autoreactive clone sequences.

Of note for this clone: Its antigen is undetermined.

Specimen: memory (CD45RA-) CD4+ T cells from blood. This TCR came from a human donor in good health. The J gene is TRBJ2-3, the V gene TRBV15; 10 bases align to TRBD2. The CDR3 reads CATSRGASGRWADTQYF. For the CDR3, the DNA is TGTGCCACCAGCAGGGGGGCTAGCGGGAGATGGGCAGATACGCAGTATTTT.